Here is one T cell receptor (beta chain) with its context. The target antigen is unknown. The data originate from a study of a mutant IDH1 vaccine in newly diagnosed glioma. Study context: The treated group averaged around 40 years old and was roughly 62% male, approximately 40% female.

The sample's time point: week 23, last vaccination. It was 300 ug of mutant IDH1 20-mer peptide that made up each vaccine dose, given with topical imiquimod. The donors' diagnosis was new WHO grade 3 or 4 astrocytoma that was IDH1-mutant and ATRX-lost. TCRdb's copy holds only in-frame clones and misses some; the assay was immunoSEQ multiplex PCR. Among 65,000 or so clones listed, approximately 84% were seen once. Trimming took off 5 bases at V and 1 base at J, with 11 bases between the two ends. The length of the CDR3 is 14 residues. CDR1 is LNHDA, CDR2 SQIVND, per germline (reference sequence). The input for sequencing was PBMCs, taken from a glioma patient whose treatment included an IDH1 peptide vaccine. The chain couples TRBV19 to TRBJ1-1, with TRBD1 as a possible D gene (5 bases). The clonotype comes from a man aged 30 to 39 with glioma. The CDR3 bases are TGTGCCAGTAGTCGCCCAGGGCAGAACACTGAAGCTTTCTTT. Its translation is CASSRPGQNTEAFF.